Listed below are T cell receptor beta chains from one sample, sequenced in a study of Ad26.COV2.S vaccination and SARS-CoV-2 variants. Method: immunoSEQ multiplex PCR; TCRdb's copy keeps in-frame clones and lacks some. The sample holds under 600,000 clones, 89% seen once. Sequenced here: peripheral blood, sampled in a trial of Ad26.COV2.S vaccine versus placebo. Receptors were obtained from a person aged 18-65 years who received the Ad26.COV2.S COVID-19 vaccine or a placebo. CDR3s include the opening cysteine and the closing phenylalanine or tryptophan. Fields, in order: V gene, clone size, J gene, D gene, CDR3 protein, CDR3 DNA. D genes are given only for firm matches. Part of the rows lack a size; the others show once, few, many or a class for expanded clones.

>TRBV6-5|.|TRBJ1-2|.
CASSYSKTGGNYGYTF
TGTGCCAGCAGTTACTCGAAAACGGGGGGGAACTATGGCTACACCTTC
>TRBV29-1|.|TRBJ2-1|.
CSAPREVGSYEQFF
TGCAGCGCCCCCAGGGAGGTCGGCAGCTATGAGCAGTTCTTC
>TRBV19|.|TRBJ2-7|.
CASSYIDRPSYEQYF
TGTGCCAGTAGTTACATAGACAGGCCGTCCTACGAGCAGTACTTC
>TRBV13|.|TRBJ2-1|TRBD2
CASSPGLAAYNEQFF
TGTGCCAGCAGCCCGGGACTAGCGGCCTACAATGAGCAGTTCTTC
>TRBV18|once|TRBJ2-3|.
CASSPVTNTRTDTQYF
TGTGCCAGCTCACCGGTTACTAACACCCGCACAGATACGCAGTATTTT
>TRBV25-1|.|TRBJ2-1|.
CASSPSTEQFF
TGTGCCAGCAGCCCATCCACTGAGCAGTTCTTC
>TRBV23-1|.|TRBJ2-1|TRBD2
CASRPRLAGNNEQFF
TGCGCCAGCAGACCTAGACTAGCGGGGAACAATGAGCAGTTCTTC
>TRBV19|.|TRBJ2-1|.
CATSDMRNEQFF
TGTGCCACCTCAGACATGAGGAATGAGCAGTTCTTC
>TRBV12-3/TRBV12-4|few|TRBJ1-1|.
CASSLAAEAFF
TGTGCCAGCAGTTTGGCCGCTGAAGCTTTCTTT
>TRBV27|.|TRBJ1-1|.
CASSSTGYTEAFF
TGTGCCAGCAGTTCCACAGGGTACACTGAAGCTTTCTTT
>TRBV15|.|TRBJ1-6|.
CATSRDRPNSPLHF
TGTGCCACCAGCAGAGACAGGCCCAATTCACCCCTCCACTTT
>TRBV27|.|TRBJ2-1|TRBD1
CASWTGDIGFNEQFF
TGTGCCAGCTGGACAGGGGATATAGGTTTCAATGAGCAGTTCTTC
>TRBV15|.|TRBJ1-2|.
CATSFWGPLSWGYTF
TGTGCCACCAGCTTTTGGGGACCGCTCAGTTGGGGCTACACCTTC
>TRBV19|.|TRBJ1-2|.
CASSIGDRYGYTF
TGTGCCAGTAGTATTGGAGATCGGTATGGCTACACCTTC